This T cell receptor beta chain derives from a study of blood T cell repertoires in COVID-19. Study-wide background: Sites in the United States, Italy and Spain provided acute and convalescent COVID-19 samples. PBMCs, B-cell-depleted T cells, or T cells provided the cDNA or gDNA that made up the material.

In the original workflow: Amplification with reference gene primers provided the estimates of nucleated cell counts. Repertoires were generated with immunoSEQ multiplex PCR, while TCRdb's copy carries only in-frame clones and drops some. V and J calls and clone size come straight from that table; D and trimming were deduced from the DNA. There are 150,000 to 200,000 clones in the sample; 85% to 95% occur only once, and under 5% lies in the top ten. This receptor was taken from a woman aged 50 to 65 with acute or convalescent COVID-19. The sequenced sample consisted of peripheral blood.

DNA of the CDR3: TGTGCCAGCAGCTCACAGGCCAACACCGGGGAGCTGTTTTTT. The encoded protein is CASSSQANTGELFF. The chain couples TRBV11-2 to TRBJ2-2; tentative D call: TRBD1 (5 bases). Germline CDR1 reads SGHAT; CDR2 reads FQNNGV. The CDR3 sequence is 14 residues long. Trimming pared 4 bases from V and 2 bases from J, leaving 8 bases between.